The clone carrying this T cell receptor beta chain was seen once. Antigen unknown. These data come from a study of cytomegalovirus exposure and HLA in healthy donors. Study findings and constraints: A few chains linked to CMV were shown in vitro to be specific for CMV antigens.

The repertoire was sequenced with immunoSEQ multiplex PCR; TCRdb's copy has only in-frame clones and lacks some. The data contain around 69,000 clones, around 96% of them singletons. This CDR3 comprises 13 residues. Looked up from germline, CDR1 is SGHRS and CDR2 is YFSETQ. V was pared by 9 bases and J by 5 bases, with 18 bases between. The TCR originated in a woman under 30 in good health and CMV-seropositive. Material: PBMCs. V usage is TRBV5-1 and J usage is TRBJ2-7, with D possibly being TRBD1 (6 bases). This CDR3 reads CAKEGAGAHEQYF. DNA of the CDR3: TGCGCCAAAGAAGGAGCAGGGGCCCACGAGCAGTACTTC.